The 5 T cell receptor beta chains in this list originate from one sample, sequenced in a study of cytomegalovirus exposure and HLA in healthy donors. PCR was performed using 60 Vbeta and 13 Jbeta primers. Using immunoSEQ multiplex PCR, the repertoire was profiled, and TCRdb retains in-frame clones only, with some absent. This table has 170,000 or so clones, around 80% appearing once. The specimen was PBMCs. The source of these receptors is a woman between 50 and 59 years old in good health and CMV-seropositive.

The genes are TRBV19 and TRBJ2-7, with 8 bases identical to TRBD1. Germline CDR1 and CDR2: LNHDA and SQIVND (reference sequence). The CDR3 has 15 amino acids. The J segment lost 4 bases and the V segment lost 7 bases, leaving 12 bases of the junction unmatched. Here the CDR3 DNA reads TGTGCCAGTACCTTTACCGGGACAGGCTTGTACGAGCAGTACTTC. This gives the protein CASTFTGTGLYEQYF.

The genes are TRBV28 and TRBJ1-1; 10 nucleotides match TRBD1. This CDR3 is built from 16 residues. V gave up 8 bases and J gave up 6 bases; unmatched junction bases: 15. The germline CDR1 and CDR2 sequences are MDHEN and SYDVKM. The CDR3 bases are TGTGCCAGCGATGGACAGGGGGTAGTTGGAAGGGCTGAAGCTTTCTTT. Its translation is CASDGQGVVGRAEAFF. The full variable domain, in which reference TRBV28 and TRBJ1-1 provide the parts outside the CDR3, is DVKVTQSSRYLVKRTGEKVFLECVQDMDHENMFWYRQDPGLGLRLIYFSYDVKMKEKGDIPEGYSVSREKKERFSLILESASTNQTSMYLCASDGQGVVGRAEAFFGQGTRLTVV.

J is TRBJ1-1 and V is TRBV2; tentatively, D is TRBD1 (5 bases). The length of the CDR3 is 13 residues. V lost 6 bases and J lost 2, with 10 bases in between. The germline CDR1 and CDR2 sequences are SNHLY and FYNNEI. This CDR3 reads CASRATANTEAFF. As DNA, the CDR3 is TGTGCCAGCAGGGCGACAGCTAACACTGAAGCTTTCTTT. The full variable domain, rest sourced from reference TRBV2 and TRBJ1-1, is EPEVTQTPSHQVTQMGQEVILRCVPISNHLYFYWYRQILGQKVEFLVSFYNNEISEKSEIFDDQFSVERPDGSNFTLKIRSTKLEDSAMYFCASRATANTEAFFGQGTRLTVV.

The chain recombines TRBV29-1 with TRBJ2-3, with D perhaps TRBD1 (5 bases). The CDR3 sequence is 12 residues long. The V gene lost 6 bases and the J gene lost 1 base, with 8 bases spanning the gap. Germline loops: CDR1 SQVTM, CDR2 ANQGSEA. The CDR3 protein is CSVPTGTDTQYF. In DNA form, the CDR3 reads TGCAGCGTACCGACAGGCACAGATACGCAGTATTTT.

This clone was seen more than once but under ten times. V is TRBV7-2 and J is TRBJ1-2; D is perhaps TRBD1 (5 bases). V gave up 1 base and J gave up 7 bases, with 13 bases separating them. This CDR3 comprises 14 residues. The germline CDR1 and CDR2 sequences are SGHTA and FQGNSA. The CDR3 nucleotides read TGTGCCAGCAGCTTAGGATCTCAGGGTCTTGGCTACACCTTC. It codes for CASSLGSQGLGYTF. Full variable domain (remainder filled in from reference TRBV7-2 and TRBJ1-2): GAGVSQSPSNKVTEKGKDVELRCDPISGHTALYWYRQSLGQGLEFLIYFQGNSAPDKSGLPSDRFSAERTGGSVSTLTIQRTQQEDSAVYLCASSLGSQGLGYTFGSGTRLTVV.